What follows are 17 T cell receptor beta chains derived from one specimen sequenced in a study of beta chain features in type 1 diabetes. Expressed TCRB transcripts got sequenced, as all isolated RNA was reverse transcribed. Clones were read by immunoSEQ multiplex PCR, and TCRdb kept only the in-frame ones, dropping some. This table has about 250,000 clones, about 14% appearing once. The source material was naive CD4+ T cells from blood. Source of these receptors: a woman between 40 and 50 years old in good health.

CDR3: CASSEGPGVSYGYTF. For the CDR3, the DNA is TGTGCCAGCAGTGAGGGCCCAGGGGTATCCTATGGCTACACCTTC. The chain recombines TRBV6-1 with TRBJ1-2; D possibly corresponds to TRBD1 (6 bases). The CDR3 totals 15 residues. Trimming cost V 3 bases and J 4 bases, with 15 bases left between them. Germline V gene lookup returns CDR1 MNHNS and CDR2 SASEGT.

In its sample, this clone was seen a few times. This chain joins TRBV19 and TRBJ2-6; D possibly corresponds to TRBD2 (6 bases). V was cut by 2 bases and J by 4 bases, with 15 bases left in between. This CDR3 has 17 amino acids. Germline lookup yields CDR1 LNHDA and CDR2 SQIVND (reference sequence). The CDR3 loop is CASSILEFAGGANVLTF. CDR3 in DNA: TGTGCCAGTAGTATATTGGAGTTCGCGGGAGGGGCCAACGTCCTGACTTTC.

This rearrangement joins TRBV14 to TRBJ2-5; 7 bases match TRBD1. Germline lookup yields CDR1 SGHDN and CDR2 FVKESK. Trimming removed 4 bases from V and 5 bases from J; junction bases left unmatched: 7. The CDR3 spans 14 residues. The CDR3 reads CASSRRQGQETQYF. CDR3 DNA: TGTGCCAGCAGCCGCAGACAGGGTCAGGAGACCCAGTACTTC.

Worth noting for this clone: This specimen includes other DNA sequences encoding the same CDR3. V is TRBV29-1 and J is TRBJ1-1; TRBD1 is a possible D gene (5 bases). The V end was cut by 3 bases, the J end by 2 bases, with 7 bases between. Germline lookup yields CDR1 SQVTM and CDR2 ANQGSEA. This CDR3 has 12 amino acids. The CDR3 nucleotides are TGCAGCGTTGACAGGGTCAACACTGAAGCTTTCTTT. Its translation is CSVDRVNTEAFF. The variable domain in full, completed from reference TRBV29-1 and TRBJ1-1, reads SAVISQKPSRDICQRGTSLTIQCQVDSQVTMMFWYRQQPGQSLTLIATANQGSEATYESGFVIDKFPISRPNLTFSTLTVSNMSPEDSSIYLCSVDRVNTEAFFGQGTRLTVV.

The chain is built from TRBV5-4 and TRBJ2-2; possible D gene TRBD2, 6 bases. The CDR3 is 14 amino acids. Trimming left V 4 bases short and J 3 bases short, with 10 bases between. CDR1 SGHNT and CDR2 YYREEE come from the germline V gene (reference sequence). In DNA, the CDR3 is TGTGCCAGCAGCGGGGGGACGTACACCGGGGAGCTGTTTTTT. Translation gives CASSGGTYTGELFF.

This clone was observed a single time. The V gene is TRBV4-1, the J gene TRBJ2-1, with TRBD1 matching 7 bases. J lost 7 bases, V lost 6 bases, and 12 bases had no gene match. Per germline, CDR1 MGHRA and CDR2 YSYEKL. This CDR3 spans 15 amino acids. The CDR3 is CASSKPGQWQNEQFF. The DNA of the CDR3 is TGCGCCAGCAGTAAACCGGGACAGTGGCAGAATGAGCAGTTCTTC.

CDR3 nucleotides: TGTGCCAGCTCCGGCGGCACTAGGAACACAGATACGCAGTATTTT. This translates into CASSGGTRNTDTQYF. The chain couples TRBV28 to TRBJ2-3; the D gene is possibly TRBD2 (5 bases). Trimming took 8 bases from V and 2 from J, leaving 17 bases between them. CDR1 and CDR2 (germline): MDHEN, SYDVKM. The CDR3 has 15 residues. Combining the CDR3 with reference TRBV28 and TRBJ2-3 gives the whole variable domain DVKVTQSSRYLVKRTGEKVFLECVQDMDHENMFWYRQDPGLGLRLIYFSYDVKMKEKGDIPEGYSVSREKKERFSLILESASTNQTSMYLCASSGGTRNTDTQYFGPGTRLTVL.

In DNA, the CDR3 is TGCGCCAGCAGCATCCTAGCGGGGGGCCCCTACGAGCAGTACTTC. It specifies CASSILAGGPYEQYF. The V call is TRBV5-1, the J call TRBJ2-7; 11 bases are shared with TRBD2. The CDR3 has 15 residues. Germline CDR1 and CDR2: SGHRS and YFSETQ. V shed 4 bases and J 2 bases; nucleotides not matched to a gene: 5. Complete variable domain (other parts from reference TRBV5-1 and TRBJ2-7): KAGVTQTPRYLIKTRGQQVTLSCSPISGHRSVSWYQQTPGQGLQFLFEYFSETQRNKGNFPGRFSGRQFSNSRSEMNVSTLELGDSALYLCASSILAGGPYEQYFGPGTRLTVT.

V gene TRBV5-4 combines with J gene TRBJ1-5, with D possibly matching TRBD1 (6 bases). Trimming took 0 bases from V and 2 from J, leaving 9 bases between them. This CDR3 has 15 residues. The germline gives CDR1 SGHNT, CDR2 YYREEE (reference sequence). CDR3 sequence: CASSLGGQRNQPQHF. The CDR3 nucleotides are TGTGCCAGCAGCTTGGGTGGACAGCGCAATCAGCCCCAGCATTTT.

This chain uses TRBV7-2 with TRBJ1-5; D not resolved. This CDR3 is 14 amino acids long. The germline V gene has CDR1 SGHTA and CDR2 FQGNSA. Between the trimmed V and J ends, which lost 0 bases and 4 bases, there was a span of 7 bases. CDR3 loop: CASSLAWQNQPQHF. The CDR3 coding sequence is TGTGCCAGCAGCTTAGCATGGCAGAATCAGCCCCAGCATTTT.

The J gene is TRBJ2-7, the V gene TRBV7-9; tentatively, D is TRBD1 (5 bases). This CDR3 has 15 residues. CDR1 and CDR2 from the germline V gene are SEHNR and FQNEAQ (reference sequence). Trimming removed 1 base at V and 1 base at J, with 11 bases between. CDR3 sequence (DNA): TGTGCCAGCAGCTTAGGCACAGGACCTTCCTACGAGCAGTACTTC. The encoded protein is CASSLGTGPSYEQYF.

This clone occurred a few times. This chain connects TRBV4-3 to TRBJ1-1; possibly TRBD1 for D (5 bases). From germline, CDR1 is LGHNA and CDR2 YSLEER. The CDR3 is made up of 13 amino acids. Trimming took 3 bases from V and 7 from J, leaving 12 bases between them. As DNA, the CDR3 is TGCGCCAGCAGCCAGGTAAGGGGAGGTGAAGCTTTCTTT. Protein: CASSQVRGGEAFF.

This clone occurred a few times. This chain joins TRBV9 and TRBJ2-7, with a possible D match to TRBD2 (5 bases). The CDR3 length is 15 residues. The ends were cut back, 0 bases at V and 0 bases at J, with 10 bases in the middle. CDR1 is SGDLS, CDR2 YYNGEE, per germline. The CDR3 bases are TGTGCCAGCAGCGTAGGGACTCCTGCCTCCTACGAGCAGTACTTC. Translation: CASSVGTPASYEQYF.

This clone has more than one count but fewer than ten. This chain joins TRBV4-1 and TRBJ2-6; D remains unclear. The CDR3 is made up of 18 amino acids. CDR1 MGHRA and CDR2 YSYEKL come from the germline V gene. The ends were cut back, 0 bases at V and 1 base at J, with 13 bases in the middle. The CDR3 bases are TGCGCCAGCAGCCAAGAAGACTGGCGCGGTTCTGGGGCCAACGTCCTGACTTTC. It codes for CASSQEDWRGSGANVLTF.

V usage is TRBV9 and J usage is TRBJ1-6; D uncertain. The CDR3 covers 13 residues. The V end lost 0 bases, the J end lost 8 bases, and 6 bases lay between the germline ends. Germline V gene lookup returns CDR1 SGDLS and CDR2 YYNGEE. DNA for the CDR3: TGTGCCAGCAGCGTAGAACAGCATTCACCCCTCCACTTT. Amino acids: CASSVEQHSPLHF.

The chain uses TRBV28 and TRBJ2-3, with 9 bases lining up with TRBD2. CDR3 length: 15 residues. The germline CDR1 and CDR2 sequences are MDHEN and SYDVKM. The V and J ends lost 8 bases and 2 bases, in that order; junction bases with no gene match: 8. The CDR3 DNA sequence: TGTGCCAGCGGCGGCGGGGGGGCGAACACAGATACGCAGTATTTT. Protein: CASGGGGANTDTQYF.

The sample holds a few counts of this clone. The chain couples TRBV10-3 to TRBJ2-3, with D hard to call. This CDR3 contains 14 residues. Germline assignment: CDR1 ENHRY and CDR2 SYGVKD. The germline V and J ends were trimmed by 8 bases and 5 bases, with 17 bases remaining between them. The CDR3 loop is CAIGDFGWKDTQYF. CDR3 DNA sequence: TGTGCCATCGGCGATTTCGGGTGGAAAGATACGCAGTATTTT.